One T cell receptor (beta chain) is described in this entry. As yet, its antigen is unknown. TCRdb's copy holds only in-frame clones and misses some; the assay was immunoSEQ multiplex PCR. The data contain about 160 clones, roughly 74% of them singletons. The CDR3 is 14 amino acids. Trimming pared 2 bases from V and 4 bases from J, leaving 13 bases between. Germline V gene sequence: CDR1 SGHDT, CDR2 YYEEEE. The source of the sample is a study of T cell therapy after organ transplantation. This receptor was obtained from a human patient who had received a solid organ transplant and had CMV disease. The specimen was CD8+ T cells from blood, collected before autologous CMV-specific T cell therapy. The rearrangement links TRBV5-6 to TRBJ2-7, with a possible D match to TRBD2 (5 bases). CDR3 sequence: CASSFRLGLYEQYF. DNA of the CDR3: TGTGCCAGCAGCTTCCGGCTAGGACTTTACGAGCAGTACTTC.